This T cell receptor beta chain was sequenced during a study of prognosis after radiotherapy for stage I lung cancer. From genomic DNA, TCR beta CDR3 was amplified by two-round multiplex PCR. The authors ran first-round PCR with primers specific to each TRBV and TRBJ gene. MiXCR, applied by TCRdb to the multiplex PCR reads, yields one record per CDR3 protein. The sample lists 15,000 or so distinct CDR3 sequences; less than 35% were seen once. Study-level findings and limits: Post-treatment Shannon entropy following stereotactic body radiation therapy was lower among patients who developed distant metastases.

The CDR3 totals 16 residues. Per germline, CDR1 MNHEY and CDR2 SVGEGT. V was clipped by 7 bases and J by 0 bases, with 16 bases between them. Note on this clonotype: Its antigen is currently unknown.

The sample here was PBMCs, taken before or after stereotactic body radiation therapy (not recorded which). The J gene is TRBJ2-1, the V gene TRBV6-2 or TRBV6-3; TRBD2 is a possible D gene (5 bases). The receptor comes from a donor aged 50 or older with non-small cell lung cancer. CDR3 loop: CASKWTSGCSYNEQFF. Written as DNA, the CDR3 is TGTGCCAGCAAATGGACCTCGGGATGCTCCTACAATGAGCAGTTCTTC.